This T cell receptor (beta chain) was sequenced for a study of blood T cells in healthy people across ages. The second PCR ran about 6 to 12 cycles with a sample-barcoded 5' primer and J-beta primers. TCRdb fed the 5' RACE reads into MiXCR, producing one record per CDR3 protein. This sample yields 850,000 to 950,000 distinct CDR3 sequences, of which roughly 26% are seen a single time; 17% belongs to the top ten. Many counts were recorded for this clonotype. What it binds is not known. V was clipped by 4 bases and J by 4 bases, with 8 bases between them. From germline, CDR1 is MNHEY and CDR2 SVGEGT. This CDR3 contains 13 residues. Isolated PBMCs totaled at least 7 million in each sample. The study's findings and limits: Diversity was higher, and naive CD4+ cells more numerous, in long-lived donors than in aged donors.

The TCR comes from a woman at least 80 years old in good health. The chain has TRBV6-2 or TRBV6-3 and TRBJ2-1, with D possibly matching TRBD2 (5 bases). Material for sequencing was blood. The CDR3 DNA follows: TGTGCCAGCAGTTTGCTAGCATACAATGAGCAGTTCTTC. Its translation: CASSLLAYNEQFF.